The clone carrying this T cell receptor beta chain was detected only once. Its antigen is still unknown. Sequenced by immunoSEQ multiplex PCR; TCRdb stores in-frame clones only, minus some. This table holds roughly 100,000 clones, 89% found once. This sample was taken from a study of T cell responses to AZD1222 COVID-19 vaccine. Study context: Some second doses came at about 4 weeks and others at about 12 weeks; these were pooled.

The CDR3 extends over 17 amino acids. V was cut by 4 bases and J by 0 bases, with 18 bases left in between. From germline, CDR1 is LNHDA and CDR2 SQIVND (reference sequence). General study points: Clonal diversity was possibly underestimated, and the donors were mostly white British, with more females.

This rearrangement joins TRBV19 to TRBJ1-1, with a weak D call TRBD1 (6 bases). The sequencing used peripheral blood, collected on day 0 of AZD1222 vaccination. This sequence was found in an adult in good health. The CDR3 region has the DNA TGTGCCAGTAGTACCATCGGCAGGGGAACTATGAACACTGAAGCTTTCTTT. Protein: CASSTIGRGTMNTEAFF.